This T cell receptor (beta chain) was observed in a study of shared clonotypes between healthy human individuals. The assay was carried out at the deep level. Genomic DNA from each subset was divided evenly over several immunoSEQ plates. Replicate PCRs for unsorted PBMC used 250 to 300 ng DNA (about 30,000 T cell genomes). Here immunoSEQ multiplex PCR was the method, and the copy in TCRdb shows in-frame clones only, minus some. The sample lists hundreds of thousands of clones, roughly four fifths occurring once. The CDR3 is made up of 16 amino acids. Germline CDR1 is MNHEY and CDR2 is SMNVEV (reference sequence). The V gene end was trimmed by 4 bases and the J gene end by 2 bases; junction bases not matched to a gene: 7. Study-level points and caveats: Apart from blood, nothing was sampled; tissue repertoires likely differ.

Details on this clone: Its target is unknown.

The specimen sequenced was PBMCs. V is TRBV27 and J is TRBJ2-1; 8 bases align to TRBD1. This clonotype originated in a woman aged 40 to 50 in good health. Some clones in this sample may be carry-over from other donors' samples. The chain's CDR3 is CASSSRDRPPYNEQFF. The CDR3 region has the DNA TGTGCCAGCAGTTCCCGGGACAGGCCTCCCTACAATGAGCAGTTCTTC.